This T cell receptor (beta chain) was documented in a study of blood T cell repertoires in COVID-19. The wider study: Both acute and convalescent COVID-19 samples were obtained from the United States, Italy and Spain. Sample material is recorded as cDNA or gDNA derived from T cells, B-cell-depleted T cells, or PBMCs.

Trimming removed 5 bases from V and 11 bases from J, with 21 bases in between. Germline CDR1 and CDR2: KGHSH and LQKENI. CDR3 length: 14 amino acids. The data were produced by immunoSEQ multiplex PCR, yet TCRdb's version contains in-frame clones alone and is incomplete. The sample lists about 100,000 clones, 80% to 90% occurring once. Sequencing was carried out using peripheral blood. The TCR comes from a man older than 75 with COVID-19, enrolled during active disease. The chain is built from TRBV18 and TRBJ1-2; tentatively, D is TRBD1 (6 bases). The CDR3 coding sequence is TGTGCCAGCTCAGCAGGCAGGGGCGCGCGGGGGTACACCTTC. Its protein is CASSAGRGARGYTF.